The clone carrying this T cell receptor beta chain was observed a handful of times. The target antigen is unknown. The data were taken from a study of T-cell reconstitution after alpha-beta-depleted transplantation in children. Notes on the study in general: Surviving recipient T cells and thymic progenitors accounted for the high day-60 TCRbeta diversity observed in some patients. Newly made T cells mostly supplied T-cell counts and diversity one year after transplant. Alpha-beta T cells present about two months after transplant were reported to originate from several hundred expanded graft clones.

CDR1 and CDR2 (germline): SGHRS, YFSETQ. Trimming stripped 2 bases from V and 5 bases from J, with 10 bases between. This CDR3 contains 13 residues. Unique molecular identifiers were used in preparing the TCRbeta library. TCRdb used MiXCR to reprocess the PCR reads, holding one entry per CDR3 protein. The data contain 550,000 to 600,000 distinct CDR3 sequences, under 25% of them singletons. This receptor was identified in a boy in the first two years of life who had a stem cell transplant for acute myeloid leukemia, so the T cells may come from the graft donor. The starting material was PBMCs, mostly from graft donor cells, obtained 360 days after TCRalphabeta/CD19-depleted stem cell transplant. This chain uses TRBV5-1 with TRBJ1-2, with D hard to call. CDR3 sequence (DNA): TGCGCCAGCAGCTTCGACATTCAGTATGGCTACACCTTC. It encodes CASSFDIQYGYTF.